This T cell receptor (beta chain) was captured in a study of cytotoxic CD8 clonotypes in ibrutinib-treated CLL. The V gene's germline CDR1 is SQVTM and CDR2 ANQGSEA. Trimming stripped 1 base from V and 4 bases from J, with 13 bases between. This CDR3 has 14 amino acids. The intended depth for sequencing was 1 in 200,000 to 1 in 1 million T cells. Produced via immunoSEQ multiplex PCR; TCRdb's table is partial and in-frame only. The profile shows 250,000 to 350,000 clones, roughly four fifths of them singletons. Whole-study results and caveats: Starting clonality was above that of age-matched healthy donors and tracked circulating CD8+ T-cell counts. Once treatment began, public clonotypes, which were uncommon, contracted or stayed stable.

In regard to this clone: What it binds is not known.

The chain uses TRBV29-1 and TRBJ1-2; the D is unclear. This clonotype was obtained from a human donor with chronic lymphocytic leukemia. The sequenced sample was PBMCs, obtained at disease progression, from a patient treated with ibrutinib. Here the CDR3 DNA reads TGCAGCGTTGAAGGTTGGGCGGAAGCCTATGGCTACACCTTC. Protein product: CSVEGWAEAYGYTF.